These 21 T cell receptor beta chains came from one sample sequenced in a study of blood T cells in healthy people across ages. PCR was performed a second time for roughly 7 to 11 cycles using a sample-barcoded 5' primer and a J-beta primer mix. TCRdb processed the 5' RACE reads anew with MiXCR; each CDR3 protein has one entry. In the table there are 750,000 to 950,000 distinct CDR3 sequences, 25% to 35% of which are singletons. In addition, the sample was reused for a study of T cells of mothers and their children.

The sequenced material came from blood. The receptors here all came from a woman aged 40 to 50 in good health.

This clonotype was observed many times. The chain's CDR3 is CASSVGTLGNQPQHF. CDR3 in DNA: TGTGCCAGCAGCGTAGGGACCCTGGGCAATCAGCCCCAGCATTTT. The chain joins TRBV9 to TRBJ1-5; D call uncertain. This CDR3 has 15 residues. CDR1 is SGDLS and CDR2 is YYNGEE in the germline V gene. The ends were cut back, 0 bases at V and 2 bases at J, with 9 bases in the middle.

Notes on this clonotype: A much larger clone differs from this one at a single base, so this may be a read error. The gene calls are TRBV7-2 and TRBJ2-1; possibly TRBD1 for D (5 bases). The germline V gene encodes CDR1 SGHTA and CDR2 FQGNSA. V lost 0 bases, J lost 13 bases, and 19 bases lay in between. The CDR3 covers 15 residues. The CDR3 is CASSLAAGMRETQFF. CDR3 DNA sequence: TGTGCCAGCAGCTTAGCGGCAGGGATGAGAGAGACCCAGTTCTTC.

Turning to this clonotype: Germline is not matched at one junction end, which may reflect a read error. This chain connects TRBV2 to TRBJ2-5, with D tentatively TRBD2 (5 bases). The germline gives CDR1 SNHLY, CDR2 FYNNEI. The CDR3 contains 11 residues. CDR3 loop: CASSEWEIQYF. The CDR3 nucleotides are TGTGCCAGCAGTGAGTGGGAGATCCAGTACTTC.

This clonotype was observed a few times. This rearrangement joins TRBV4-2 to TRBJ2-5, with TRBD2 as a possible D gene (5 bases). V was cut by 0 bases and J by 3 bases, with 14 bases left in between. The CDR3 consists of 16 residues. Germline CDR1 reads LGHNA; CDR2 reads YNFKEQ. This CDR3 is CASSQDLTPGKETQYF. The DNA of the CDR3 is TGTGCCAGCAGCCAAGATCTGACCCCGGGGAAAGAGACCCAGTACTTC.

The chain employs TRBV7-9 and TRBJ2-5; D is perhaps TRBD2 (5 bases). Trimming pared 11 bases from V and 4 bases from J, leaving 23 bases between. The CDR3 is 15 residues long. The V gene's germline CDR1 is SEHNR and CDR2 FQNEAQ (reference sequence). In nucleotides, the CDR3 is TGTGCCGGTAGCTTTTCCGGGGATTACCGAGAGACCCAGTACTTC. Its protein product is CAGSFSGDYRETQYF.

This clonotype occurred a few times. The chain combines TRBV6-6 with TRBJ2-5; D is tentatively TRBD1 or TRBD2 (6 bases each). CDR1 MNHNY and CDR2 SVGAGI come from the germline V gene (reference sequence). This CDR3 spans 14 amino acids. Trimming shortened V by 1 base and J by 5 bases, and 11 bases separated the two germline ends. CDR3 sequence (DNA): TGTGCCAGCAGTTACTGGGGGGCCGAGGAGACCCAGTACTTC. Protein: CASSYWGAEETQYF.

The V call is TRBV10-3, the J call TRBJ1-1; D ambiguous. This CDR3 contains 14 residues. Germline CDR1 is ENHRY and CDR2 is SYGVKD. With 0 bases removed from V and 2 bases from J, the gap between germline ends came to 7 bases. CDR3 sequence (DNA): TGTGCCATCAGTGAGTCGCTGGTAAACACTGAAGCTTTCTTT. This gives the protein CAISESLVNTEAFF.

This clonotype was detected only a few times. The chain uses TRBV5-4 and TRBJ2-1; 12 nucleotides line up with TRBD2. Looked up from germline, CDR1 is SGHNT and CDR2 is YYREEE (reference sequence). The CDR3 extends over 16 amino acids. V shed 2 bases and J 7 bases; nucleotides not matched to a gene: 7. Here the CDR3 DNA reads TGTGCCAGCAGCTTATCGGGACTAGCGGGCGGGAATGAGCAGTTCTTC. Its protein is CASSLSGLAGGNEQFF.

The rearrangement links TRBV6-4 to TRBJ2-1, with D possibly being TRBD1 (6 bases). From germline, CDR1 is MRHNA and CDR2 SNTAGT. V was cut by 5 bases and J by 8 bases, with 13 bases left in between. The CDR3 runs to 13 residues. CDR3 coding DNA: TGTGCCAGCAGTTTCTCAGGGGTTGATGAGCAGTTCTTC. Encoded protein: CASSFSGVDEQFF.

This sequence joins TRBV7-9 and TRBJ2-2, with TRBD2 matching 10 bases. Looked up from germline, CDR1 is SEHNR and CDR2 is FQNEAQ (reference sequence). Losses at the gene ends were 2 bases for V and 0 bases for J; bases not matched to a gene: 9. This CDR3 has 19 residues. Written as DNA, the CDR3 is TGTGCCAGCAGCTTAAGTACAGTTCTAGCGGGGGCGAACACCGGGGAGCTGTTTTTT. Encoded protein: CASSLSTVLAGANTGELFF.

The chain joins TRBV27 to TRBJ2-7; D is perhaps TRBD2 (6 bases). From germline, CDR1 is MNHEY and CDR2 SMNVEV (reference sequence). This CDR3 is built from 14 residues. V lost 8 bases, J lost 2 bases, and 16 bases lay in between. The CDR3 sequence: CASAPWGVAYEQYF. Written as DNA, the CDR3 is TGTGCCAGCGCCCCGTGGGGGGTTGCCTACGAGCAGTACTTC.

This clonotype was seen a handful of times. V and J are TRBV20-1 and TRBJ1-5; D uncertain. This CDR3 spans 15 amino acids. Germline V lookup: CDR1 DFQATT, CDR2 SNEGSKA (reference sequence). Trimming took off 4 bases at V and 4 bases at J, with 17 bases between the two ends. CDR3 DNA: TGCAGTGCTACCCGAGACTGGAGCTCGAATCAGCCCCAGCATTTT. It encodes CSATRDWSSNQPQHF.

The chain links TRBV10-3 to TRBJ2-3; D could derive from TRBD1 or TRBD2 (6 bases each). The CDR3 is 14 amino acids. The germline V gene has CDR1 ENHRY and CDR2 SYGVKD. Between the trimmed V and J ends, which lost 3 bases and 5 bases, there was a span of 12 bases. The CDR3 nucleotides are TGTGCCATCAGTGATTCGGGGGCAAGAGATACGCAGTATTTT. It encodes CAISDSGARDTQYF.

This clonotype was counted only a few times. This clone may be a read error of a much larger clone one base away. The chain couples TRBV28 to TRBJ1-2, with D unresolved. Germline V CDR1 and CDR2: MDHEN, SYDVKM. The CDR3 totals 14 residues. CDR3 nucleotide sequence: TGTGCCAGCAGTTTAGGTGGGCAGAACTATGGCTGCACCTTC. This encodes CASSLGGQNYGCTF.

This clonotype has only a few counts. V gene TRBV7-9 combines with J gene TRBJ2-1; D is tentatively TRBD1 or TRBD2 (5 bases each). CDR3 size: 17 residues. Trimming cost V 5 bases and J 0 bases, with 17 bases left between them. Germline loops: CDR1 SEHNR, CDR2 FQNEAQ (reference sequence). This CDR3 reads CASSPPPGLSSYNEQFF. Here the CDR3 DNA reads TGTGCCAGCAGCCCCCCCCCGGGGCTCAGCTCCTACAATGAGCAGTTCTTC.

The J gene is TRBJ2-1, the V gene TRBV4-1; possibly TRBD2 for D (6 bases). V shed 3 bases and J shed 7 bases, with 13 bases lying between them. From germline, CDR1 is MGHRA and CDR2 YSYEKL. This CDR3 comprises 14 residues. In DNA, the CDR3 is TGCGCCAGCAGCCACGATCTTGCGGGGAATGAGCAGTTCTTC. Translated, it gives CASSHDLAGNEQFF.

The chain couples TRBV20-1 to TRBJ1-6, with D possibly being TRBD1 (6 bases). Germline CDR1 DFQATT, CDR2 SNEGSKA (reference sequence). The V gene lost 5 bases and the J gene lost 9 bases, with 14 bases spanning the gap. CDR3 length: 13 amino acids. CDR3 sequence reads: CSALQQGTSPLHF. The DNA for the CDR3 is TGCAGTGCTCTTCAACAGGGTACTTCACCCCTCCACTTT.

With regard to this clonotype: A read error is possible here, since a much larger clone lies one base away. The gene calls are TRBV20-1 and TRBJ2-5; TRBD2 agrees at 7 bases. This CDR3 has 13 amino acids. Germline V gene sequence: CDR1 DFQATT, CDR2 SNEGSKA (reference sequence). The CDR3 reads CRASRYGGKTQYF. In nucleotides, the CDR3 is TGCAGGGCTAGTCGTTACGGGGGGAAGACCCAGTACTTC.

In this sample, this clonotype turned up many times. The genes are TRBV20-1 and TRBJ2-1; the D call may be TRBD1 or TRBD2 (5 bases each). The CDR3 extends over 14 amino acids. Trimming removed 5 bases at V and 5 bases at J, with 16 bases between. Germline CDR1 and CDR2: DFQATT and SNEGSKA (reference sequence). The CDR3 loop reads CSAQPGPGNNEQFF. The CDR3 DNA reads as TGCAGTGCTCAACCGGGACCGGGCAACAATGAGCAGTTCTTC.

This clonotype was seen more than once but under ten times. The chain employs TRBV2 and TRBJ1-2, with 7 nucleotides matching TRBD1. Germline V CDR1 and CDR2: SNHLY, FYNNEI. The junction had 13 bases not matched to a gene; V was cut back by 6 bases and J by 6 bases. This CDR3 comprises 15 residues. CDR3 loop: CASRTGQAVINGYTF. The CDR3 bases are TGTGCCAGCAGGACAGGACAGGCGGTCATCAATGGCTACACCTTC.

The CDR3 DNA sequence: TGCAGTGGAACTCTGGACAGGCGTAATTCACCCCTCCACTTT. Protein: CSGTLDRRNSPLHF. This chain uses TRBV20-1 with TRBJ1-6, with TRBD1 identical over 7 bases. CDR1 DFQATT and CDR2 SNEGSKA come from the germline V gene (reference sequence). Trimming at V came to 7 bases and at J to 6 bases, leaving 9 bases not matched to a gene. This CDR3 region has 14 residues.